Below are 31 T cell receptor beta chains sequenced from a single sample in a study of T-cell memory formation after mild COVID-19. Using its own MiXCR run on the 5' RACE reads, TCRdb lists one record per CDR3 protein. The table lists approximately 98,000 distinct CDR3 sequences, over 15% of them singletons. Material for sequencing was PBMCs or a T cell subset sorted from them (not recorded which). The source of these receptors is a man between 18 and 29 years old who had mild COVID-19 (a few samples of this study predate the infection). Cell type and time point are not known.

This clonotype has only a few counts. The chain has TRBV4-1 and TRBJ2-3, with D hard to call. The CDR3 runs to 14 residues. V lost 2 bases to trimming and J lost 5 bases, with 11 bases between them. CDR1 and CDR2 (germline): MGHRA, YSYEKL. The chain's CDR3 is CASSQYSVGDTQYF. The CDR3 coding sequence is TGCGCCAGCAGCCAATACAGCGTGGGAGATACGCAGTATTTT.

This clonotype was picked up a small number of times. J is TRBJ1-5 and V is TRBV10-3; no clear D. CDR3 length: 13 amino acids. Germline CDR1 reads ENHRY; CDR2 reads SYGVKD. Trimming took off 0 bases at V and 6 bases at J, with 6 bases between the two ends. CDR3: CAISESYSQPQHF. The CDR3 region has the DNA TGTGCCATCAGTGAGTCCTACAGTCAGCCCCAGCATTTT.

The V gene is TRBV5-4, the J gene TRBJ2-1, with TRBD2 matching over 8 bases. Looked up from germline, CDR1 is SGHNT and CDR2 is YYREEE (reference sequence). The CDR3 is 15 residues long. V shed 0 bases and J 8 bases; nucleotides not matched to a gene: 7. CDR3 amino acids: CASSLDPAGDDEQFF. The CDR3 nucleotides are TGTGCCAGCAGCTTGGACCCAGCGGGGGACGATGAGCAGTTCTTC.

This clonotype was detected a few times. CDR3 protein: CATQGRNYGYTF. The CDR3 DNA reads as TGTGCCACACAGGGACGAAACTATGGCTACACCTTC. The chain uses TRBV12-3 or TRBV12-4 and TRBJ1-2; weak D call: TRBD1 (6 bases). This CDR3 is 12 amino acids long. Between the trimmed V and J ends, which lost 10 bases and 2 bases, there was a span of 11 bases.

The chain recombines TRBV20-1 with TRBJ1-2; D possibly corresponds to TRBD1 (5 bases). The CDR3 covers 13 residues. Germline CDR1 reads DFQATT; CDR2 reads SNEGSKA (reference sequence). The ends were cut back, 3 bases at V and 5 bases at J, with 13 bases in the middle. DNA for the CDR3: TGCAGTGCTAGTTATGGGGGGGAATATGGCTACACCTTC. Its protein is CSASYGGEYGYTF.

The rearrangement joins TRBV7-2 to TRBJ1-1; D not resolved. This CDR3 comprises 13 residues. The V and J ends lost 2 bases and 1 base respectively, with 5 bases between them. The V gene's germline CDR1 is SGHTA and CDR2 FQGNSA. CDR3 region: CASSLSRNTEAFF. In DNA, the CDR3 is TGTGCCAGCAGCTTATCCAGGAACACTGAAGCTTTCTTT.

This clonotype was recorded a few times. The J gene is TRBJ2-1, the V gene TRBV7-3; 10 bases match TRBD1. With 5 bases clipped from V and 4 bases from J, the junction kept 5 bases outside the gene matches. CDR1 and CDR2 (germline): SGHTA, FQGTGA. CDR3 length: 15 amino acids. CDR3 amino acids: CASSQGQGLYNEQFF. CDR3 DNA sequence: TGTGCCAGCAGCCAGGGACAGGGGCTTTACAATGAGCAGTTCTTC.

This CDR3 is CASSLTGITETQYF. CDR3 DNA sequence: TGTGCCAGCAGCTTGACAGGGATCACGGAGACCCAGTACTTC. The V and J genes are TRBV7-8 and TRBJ2-5; 7 bases map to TRBD1. CDR1 SGHVS and CDR2 FQNEAQ come from the germline V gene. The CDR3 runs 14 residues. The ends lost 3 bases at V and 5 bases at J; junction bases unmatched: 6.

The V gene is TRBV10-3, the J gene TRBJ2-1; possibly TRBD1 or TRBD2 for D (5 bases each). V was trimmed by 10 bases and J by 4 bases, leaving 20 bases between them. Looked up from germline, CDR1 is ENHRY and CDR2 is SYGVKD. The CDR3 loop spans 15 amino acids. CDR3 loop: CATATGTTEYNEQFF. As DNA, the CDR3 is TGTGCCACCGCGACCGGGACGACAGAATACAATGAGCAGTTCTTC.

The chain couples TRBV6-6 to TRBJ2-7, with D perhaps being TRBD1 or TRBD2 (5 bases each). The CDR3 spans 13 residues. Germline V gene lookup returns CDR1 MNHNY and CDR2 SVGAGI (reference sequence). Deletions cut 2 bases from V and 3 bases from J, with 8 bases between. The CDR3 loop reads CASSYGGFYEQYF. CDR3 nucleotides: TGTGCCAGCAGTTACGGGGGTTTCTACGAGCAGTACTTC.

The V and J genes are TRBV7-2 and TRBJ2-7; D perhaps matches TRBD1 (6 bases). Trimming pared 5 bases from V and 4 bases from J, leaving 18 bases between. CDR3 length: 15 amino acids. Germline V gives CDR1 SGHTA, CDR2 FQGNSA. The CDR3 loop is CASSRDWGTSYEQYV. In DNA form, the CDR3 reads TGTGCCAGCAGCCGAGATTGGGGGACATCTTACGAGCAGTACGTC.

V usage is TRBV6-2 or TRBV6-3 and J usage is TRBJ1-4; D is undetermined. The CDR3 sequence is 12 residues long. Germline assignment: CDR1 MNHEY and CDR2 SVGEGT. The V end was cut by 5 bases, the J end by 6 bases, with 7 bases between. CDR3 in DNA: TGTGCCAGCAGTCCCGGGGATGAAAAACTGTTTTTT. Its translation: CASSPGDEKLFF.

The V gene is TRBV20-1, the J gene TRBJ2-5; 7 nucleotides align to TRBD1. The CDR3 consists of 14 residues. Germline assignment: CDR1 DFQATT and CDR2 SNEGSKA (reference sequence). Germline trimming cut 1 base from V and 5 bases from J; bases unmatched to any gene: 7. The CDR3 coding sequence is TGCAGTGCTAGAGGAACAGGGGCCCCGGAGACCCAGTACTTC. It yields the protein CSARGTGAPETQYF.

CDR3 residues: CASSREVSYEQYF. The CDR3 bases are TGCGCCAGCAGCAGGGAAGTTTCCTACGAGCAGTACTTC. This chain links TRBV4-3 with TRBJ2-7; the D is unclear. The germline V and J ends were trimmed by 5 bases and 1 base, with 9 bases remaining between them. Germline V gene data show CDR1 as LGHNA and CDR2 as YSLEER. The CDR3 covers 13 residues.

This clonotype has just a few counts. V gene TRBV12-3 or TRBV12-4 combines with J gene TRBJ2-2, with TRBD1 identical over 7 bases. With 2 bases clipped from V and 3 bases from J, the junction kept 3 bases outside the gene matches. CDR3 size: 15 residues. The CDR3 coding sequence is TGTGCCAGCAGTTTAAGCCAGGGGGACACCGGGGAGCTGTTTTTT. Translated: CASSLSQGDTGELFF.

CDR3 amino acids: CASSRGGGFYF. The CDR3 region has the DNA TGTGCCAGCAGCCGCGGAGGGGGCTTCTACTTC. The V and J genes are TRBV14 and TRBJ2-4; a possible D gene is TRBD1 (7 bases). The CDR3 extends over 11 amino acids. Germline V gene sequence: CDR1 SGHDN, CDR2 FVKESK. Trimming cost V 4 bases and J 16 bases, with 14 bases left between them.

V gene TRBV7-2 combines with J gene TRBJ2-2, with 7 bases identical to TRBD1. This CDR3 comprises 17 residues. The germline V gene encodes CDR1 SGHTA and CDR2 FQGNSA. Trimming took 4 bases from V and 3 from J; bases not matched to a gene: 11. In DNA, the CDR3 is TGTGCCAGCAGCTCCAGCTACAGGGGTATCGACACCGGGGAGCTGTTTTTT. Its translation is CASSSSYRGIDTGELFF.

This clonotype was counted between two and nine times. This chain joins TRBV4-1 and TRBJ2-7, with D possibly called TRBD1 or TRBD2 (5 bases each). The CDR3 is 13 residues long. Germline CDR1 is MGHRA and CDR2 is YSYEKL. The DNA of the CDR3 is TGCGCCAGCAGCCAAGATCCCGGGACCCCAAGGAACGTC. Encoded protein: CASSQDPGTPRNV.

Ten or more counts support this clonotype. The chain recombines TRBV20-1 with TRBJ1-2, with TRBD1 identical over 7 bases. After removal of 6 bases from V and 6 bases from J, the junction contained 7 bases not matched to a gene. The CDR3 sequence is 12 residues long. Germline V gene lookup returns CDR1 DFQATT and CDR2 SNEGSKA (reference sequence). Written as DNA, the CDR3 is TGCAGTGCGCCGACAGGGACAGATGGCTACACCTTC. Translated, it gives CSAPTGTDGYTF.

The chain employs TRBV20-1 and TRBJ2-5; D is unclear. This CDR3 is built from 12 residues. Germline-derived CDR1 and CDR2 are DFQATT and SNEGSKA (reference sequence). The V and J ends lost 6 bases and 5 bases respectively, with 13 bases between them. CDR3 loop: CSARTVEETQYF. DNA for the CDR3: TGCAGTGCCCGGACGGTGGAGGAGACCCAGTACTTC.

This clonotype occurred many times. The V and J genes are TRBV28 and TRBJ2-1; 11 bases agree with TRBD2. J gave up 8 bases and V 5 bases, and 11 bases lay outside the gene matches. This CDR3 contains 16 residues. Germline assignment: CDR1 MDHEN and CDR2 SYDVKM. The DNA for the CDR3 is TGTGCCAGCAGTCCCCCCCCTAGCGGGGGGACCCATGAGCAGTTCTTC. This codes for CASSPPPSGGTHEQFF.

There are a few counts of this clonotype. The gene calls are TRBV15 and TRBJ2-6; D ambiguous. Germline V gene lookup returns CDR1 LNHNV and CDR2 YYDKDF (reference sequence). Deletions cut 1 base from V and 6 bases from J, with 7 bases between. CDR3 length: 14 amino acids. The CDR3 here is CATSRAFAANVLTF. For the CDR3, the DNA is TGTGCCACCAGCAGAGCATTTGCGGCCAACGTCCTGACTTTC.

This clonotype is a singleton in its sample. The V and J genes are TRBV7-9 and TRBJ1-6; D gene uncertain. Germline V gene lookup returns CDR1 SEHNR and CDR2 FQNEAQ (reference sequence). V was pared by 9 bases and J by 10 bases, with 16 bases between. The CDR3 has 13 amino acids. The CDR3 here is CASQQEIESPLHF. For the CDR3, the DNA is TGTGCCAGTCAGCAAGAGATTGAGTCACCCCTCCACTTT.

This clonotype was seen a handful of times. This chain joins TRBV7-3 and TRBJ2-4; D is unresolved. This CDR3 comprises 12 residues. The V gene lost 0 bases and the J gene lost 12 bases, with 9 bases spanning the gap. The germline V gene encodes CDR1 SGHTA and CDR2 FQGTGA. The CDR3: CASSLTPGYQYF. The CDR3 DNA sequence: TGTGCCAGCAGCTTAACCCCGGGTTATCAGTACTTC.

This clonotype was seen many times. The rearrangement links TRBV29-1 to TRBJ2-5; D not certain. CDR1 SQVTM and CDR2 ANQGSEA come from the germline V gene. The CDR3 extends over 10 amino acids. Trimming cost V 4 bases and J 2 bases, with 2 bases left between them. The CDR3 DNA sequence: TGCAGCGTTGTACAAGAGACCCAGTACTTC. Its translation is CSVVQETQYF.

The chain joins TRBV2 to TRBJ2-5; unclear D gene. This CDR3 region has 14 residues. Deletions cut 6 bases from V and 1 base from J, with 12 bases between. Germline values: CDR1 SNHLY, CDR2 FYNNEI. CDR3 protein: CASSGRVLQETQYF. In nucleotides, the CDR3 is TGTGCCAGCAGCGGACGGGTCCTCCAAGAGACCCAGTACTTC.

This clonotype was detected only a few times. The chain links TRBV20-1 to TRBJ2-2, with D perhaps TRBD1 (6 bases). The CDR3 contains 17 residues. V gave up 0 bases and J gave up 0 bases, with 14 bases separating them. Germline values: CDR1 DFQATT, CDR2 SNEGSKA (reference sequence). CDR3 in amino acids: CSARDLRDTSNTGELFF. The CDR3 DNA reads TGCAGTGCTAGAGATCTCCGGGACACCTCGAACACCGGGGAGCTGTTTTTT.

There are a few counts of this clonotype. The genes are TRBV5-5 and TRBJ1-6; D is uncertain. The ends were cut back, 1 base at V and 2 bases at J, with 1 base in the middle. Germline CDR1 is SGHKS and CDR2 is YYEKEE (reference sequence). The CDR3 spans 13 residues. CDR3 amino acids: CASSLPYNSPLHF. The CDR3 DNA reads TGTGCCAGCAGCTTGCCCTATAATTCACCCCTCCACTTT.

This clonotype was detected a few times. This sequence joins TRBV3-1 and TRBJ2-7; tentatively, D is TRBD2 (6 bases). Trimming pared 4 bases from V and 1 base from J, leaving 14 bases between. Germline V gene lookup returns CDR1 LGHDT and CDR2 YNNKEL (reference sequence). The CDR3 extends over 15 amino acids. The chain's CDR3 is CASSPRRARSYEQYF. Here the CDR3 DNA reads TGTGCCAGCAGCCCCCGGAGGGCTAGATCCTACGAGCAGTACTTC.

The V and J genes are TRBV5-1 and TRBJ2-5, with TRBD2 matching 10 bases. CDR3 length: 18 amino acids. V trimming: 3 bases; J trimming: 4 bases; junction bases outside the gene matches: 15. Looked up from germline, CDR1 is SGHRS and CDR2 is YFSETQ. The CDR3 nucleotides read TGCGCCAGCAGCTCCGGTGTAGCGGGGGGCCCCTCGGGAGAGACCCAGTACTTC. It yields the protein CASSSGVAGGPSGETQYF.

This clonotype was recorded a few times. The chain uses TRBV3-1 and TRBJ2-1, with D possibly being TRBD2 (6 bases). Trimming removed 4 bases from V and 9 bases from J, with 19 bases in between. In germline, CDR1 is LGHDT, CDR2 YNNKEL (reference sequence). CDR3 length: 15 amino acids. CDR3 DNA: TGTGCCAGCAGCCTATGGGACTTTCCGCCTGGTGAGCAGTTCTTC. Translation: CASSLWDFPPGEQFF.